A selection of T cell receptor beta chains follows, all from one sample in a study of blood T cell repertoires in COVID-19. The method was immunoSEQ multiplex PCR; TCRdb's version includes in-frame clones alone and lacks a portion of them. Among more than 300,000 clones listed, approximately 89% were seen once. The sample comprised PBMCs or T cells enriched from blood (not recorded which). The receptors come from a woman aged 30 to 39 who had recovered from COVID-19. The CDR3 runs from the conserved cysteine through the conserved F or W. A D gene is named only where the DNA matches it firmly. The size of a clone is reported for some rows only, either as once, few or many, or as a class for expanded clones.

clone_size j_call d_call v_call cdr3_aa cdr3_nt
. TRBJ2-2 . TRBV5-8 CASSPQGSIGELFF TGTGCCAGCAGCCCACAGGGCTCGATCGGGGAGCTGTTTTTT
. TRBJ2-2 . TRBV18 CASSPQSGQTGELFF TGTGCCAGCTCGCCGCAGAGCGGGCAGACCGGGGAGCTGTTTTTT
. TRBJ2-3 . TRBV18 CASSPPGMGHTDTQYF TGTGCCAGCTCACCACCTGGGATGGGGCACACAGATACGCAGTATTTT
. TRBJ2-3 TRBD2 TRBV3-1/TRBV3-2 CASSQAPSGRSSDTQYF TGTGCCAGCAGCCAAGCCCCTAGCGGGAGATCCTCAGATACGCAGTATTTT
. TRBJ2-3 . TRBV3-1/TRBV3-2 CASNKGEGDTQYF TGTGCCAGCAACAAAGGGGAAGGAGATACGCAGTATTTT
. TRBJ1-2 TRBD1 TRBV19 CASRKATGGVGYTF TGTGCCAGTAGGAAAGCCACAGGGGGAGTCGGCTACACCTTC
. TRBJ2-3 . TRBV5-1 CASSLVGGGTITDTQYF TGCGCCAGCAGCTTGGTAGGGGGCGGGACCATCACAGATACGCAGTATTTT
. TRBJ2-2 . TRBV2 CASSVMFGRADFRELFF TGTGCCAGCAGTGTTATGTTCGGGCGGGCGGACTTCCGGGAGCTGTTTTTT
. TRBJ1-6 . TRBV6-1 CASSEGPGFYSPLHF TGTGCCAGCAGTGAAGGGCCAGGGTTTTATTCACCCCTCCACTTT
few TRBJ2-5 TRBD2 TRBV19 CASRSVGTRGTQYF TGTGCCAGTAGGTCGGTCGGGACTAGGGGGACCCAGTACTTC
. TRBJ2-7 TRBD2 TRBV2 CASTLGLAVVEQYF TGTGCCAGCACGTTGGGACTAGCCGTAGTCGAGCAGTACTTC
. TRBJ1-2 TRBD1 TRBV7-2 CASSPGTGALEGYTF TGTGCCAGCAGCCCGGGGACAGGGGCCCTTGAAGGCTACACCTTC
. TRBJ2-6 . TRBV14 CASSQRRPLFSGANVLTF TGTGCCAGCAGCCAACGGCGGCCTCTGTTTTCTGGGGCCAACGTCCTGACTTTC
. TRBJ1-2 TRBD1 TRBV29-1 CSVDNEQGFYGYTF TGCAGCGTTGACAACGAACAGGGGTTCTATGGCTACACCTTC
. TRBJ2-7 TRBD2 TRBV2 CASRTSGSLLLYEQYF TGTGCCAGCCGGACTAGCGGGAGCTTACTGCTTTACGAGCAGTACTTC
. TRBJ2-7 . TRBV1 CTSSPRTTSGEQYF TGCACCAGCAGCCCCAGGACTACTTCGGGCGAGCAGTACTTC
. TRBJ2-3 . TRBV18 CASSRTREFTDTQYF TGTGCCAGCTCACGAACTAGAGAGTTCACAGATACGCAGTATTTT
few TRBJ1-6 . TRBV28 CASSLGSSYNSPLHF TGTGCCAGCAGTTTAGGGAGCTCCTATAATTCACCCCTCCACTTT
. TRBJ1-1 TRBD1 TRBV19 CASSPYRGSTEAFF TGTGCCAGTAGTCCGTACAGGGGAAGCACTGAAGCTTTCTTT
. TRBJ1-1 . TRBV28 CASSLGQVGANTEAFF TGTGCCAGCAGTTTAGGCCAAGTAGGGGCGAACACTGAAGCTTTCTTT
. TRBJ2-7 TRBD1 TRBV7-9 CASSLDGTGMSYEQYF TGTGCCAGCAGCTTAGATGGGACAGGGATGTCCTACGAGCAGTACTTC
. TRBJ2-3 TRBD2 TRBV10-3 CAIRLAGSADTQYF TGTGCCATCAGGCTAGCGGGATCTGCAGATACGCAGTATTTT
. TRBJ2-7 TRBD1 TRBV4-1 CASSQGATGAFREQYF TGCGCCAGCAGCCAAGGAGCTACAGGGGCCTTTCGCGAGCAGTACTTC
. TRBJ2-3 . TRBV6-6 CASSYQGEGTDTQYF TGTGCCAGCAGTTACCAGGGGGAGGGCACAGATACGCAGTATTTT
. TRBJ2-5 . TRBV7-6 CASSPAATRVETQYF TGTGCCAGCAGCCCGGCGGCCACACGGGTAGAGACCCAGTACTTC
once TRBJ2-2 TRBD1 TRBV7-2 CASSSGQGALFGGELFF TGTGCCAGCAGCTCCGGACAGGGGGCGCTTTTTGGCGGGGAGCTGTTTTTT
. TRBJ2-7 TRBD1 TRBV10-3 CAISETGGGEQYF TGTGCCATCAGTGAAACAGGGGGTGGAGAGCAGTACTTC
. TRBJ2-1 . TRBV12-2 CASRLVTRKSSYNEQFF TGTGCAAGTCGCTTAGTAACGCGCAAGAGCTCCTACAATGAGCAGTTCTTC
few TRBJ2-1 TRBD2 TRBV7-9 CASSKRAWASGSDNEQFF TGTGCCAGCAGCAAAAGGGCGTGGGCTAGCGGATCTGACAATGAGCAGTTCTTC
. TRBJ2-7 TRBD2 TRBV7-9 CASSSREGGLAGYRYEQYF TGTGCCAGCAGCTCCCGAGAGGGGGGACTAGCGGGCTACCGCTACGAGCAGTACTTC
once TRBJ2-7 . TRBV11-2 CASSQQDRDYEQYF TGTGCCAGCAGCCAACAGGACCGCGACTACGAGCAGTACTTC
. TRBJ1-4 TRBD1 TRBV28 CASSPLGTGLVTNEKLFF TGTGCCAGCAGCCCCCTCGGGACAGGGTTGGTAACTAATGAAAAACTGTTTTTT
once TRBJ1-4 TRBD1 TRBV18 CASSPQNRGEKLFF TGTGCCAGCTCACCGCAAAACAGGGGAGAAAAACTGTTTTTT
. TRBJ1-4 TRBD1 TRBV28 CASSAPGQGNEKLFF TGTGCCAGCAGTGCTCCGGGACAGGGAAATGAAAAACTGTTTTTT
. TRBJ1-6 . TRBV6-5 CASSYSAGAMNSPLHF TGTGCCAGCAGTTACTCGGCAGGGGCGATGAATTCACCCCTCCACTTT
few TRBJ1-5 TRBD1 TRBV28 CASSSMGTGVQPQHF TGTGCCAGCAGTTCCATGGGGACAGGGGTGCAGCCCCAGCATTTT
. TRBJ2-1 TRBD2 TRBV6-4 CASSDRAGVPNEQFF TGTGCCAGCAGTGACAGAGCGGGAGTGCCGAATGAGCAGTTCTTC
. TRBJ1-2 TRBD1 TRBV4-1 CASSLDERTGGNHGYTF TGCGCCAGCAGCCTAGACGAAAGGACAGGGGGAAACCATGGCTACACCTTC
. TRBJ2-6 . TRBV6-1 CASSEMVATGANVLTF TGTGCCAGCAGTGAAATGGTGGCAACTGGGGCCAACGTCCTGACTTTC
. TRBJ1-1 . TRBV28 CASSLSLVGAFF TGTGCCAGCAGTTTATCACTCGTCGGAGCTTTCTTT
few TRBJ1-5 TRBD1 TRBV19 CASTRDRGYDNQPQHF TGTGCCAGTACCAGGGACAGGGGATACGACAATCAGCCCCAGCATTTT
. TRBJ1-1 . TRBV19 CASSIGAGTEAFF TGTGCCAGTAGTATTGGGGCCGGCACTGAAGCTTTCTTT
. TRBJ2-1 . TRBV15 CATSRAGVLYNEQFF TGTGCCACCAGCAGAGCCGGGGTCCTCTACAATGAGCAGTTCTTC
. TRBJ2-7 TRBD1 TRBV25-1 CASSEVGQGDEQYF TGTGCCAGCAGTGAGGTGGGACAGGGGGACGAGCAGTACTTC
once TRBJ2-3 TRBD1 TRBV13 CASSLSWDRGPGSTDTQYF TGTGCCAGCAGCTTATCCTGGGACAGGGGGCCCGGGAGCACAGATACGCAGTATTTT
once TRBJ2-2 . TRBV7-2 CASSLNMGAGELFF TGTGCCAGCAGCTTAAACATGGGGGCGGGGGAGCTGTTTTTT
. TRBJ1-6 . TRBV3-1/TRBV3-2 CASSQLSGRGSPLHF TGTGCCAGCAGCCAATTGTCAGGACGGGGTTCACCCCTCCACTTT
. TRBJ1-1 . TRBV18 CASSPLSYTGNTEAFF TGTGCCAGCTCACCCTTATCTTATACAGGGAACACTGAAGCTTTCTTT
. TRBJ1-4 TRBD1 TRBV2 CASVRDRAEKLFF TGTGCCAGCGTGAGGGACAGGGCTGAAAAACTGTTTTTT
. TRBJ2-5 . TRBV30 CAWSVGRGPRETQYF TGTGCCTGGAGTGTCGGGAGAGGTCCGCGAGAGACCCAGTACTTC
. TRBJ1-6 . TRBV5-1 CASSLELNNSPLHF TGCGCCAGCAGCCTAGAGCTGAATAATTCACCCCTCCACTTT
once TRBJ1-1 . TRBV5-6 CASSFGMGTYTEAFF TGTGCCAGCAGCTTTGGCATGGGGACTTACACTGAAGCTTTCTTT
. TRBJ2-7 TRBD2 TRBV27 CASSSSGSNYEQYF TGTGCCAGCAGTTCTAGCGGGAGTAACTACGAGCAGTACTTC
. TRBJ2-5 TRBD2 TRBV27 CASSLAPGTSGLQETQYF TGTGCCAGCAGTTTAGCGCCCGGGACTAGCGGGTTGCAAGAGACCCAGTACTTC
. TRBJ2-5 . TRBV28 CASSLEGVETQYF TGTGCCAGCAGTTTAGAGGGTGTAGAGACCCAGTACTTC
. TRBJ2-1 . TRBV28 CASSLLYEQFF TGTGCCAGCAGTTTACTCTATGAGCAGTTCTTC
. TRBJ2-2 TRBD1 TRBV5-1 CASSNGQERTGELFF TGCGCCAGCAGCAATGGACAGGAAAGAACCGGGGAGCTGTTTTTT